This entry features one T cell receptor beta chain sequence. The sample belongs to a study of blood T cell repertoires in COVID-19. Looking at the study overall: Samples taken during acute and convalescent COVID-19 were collected in the United States, Italy and Spain. From T cells, B-cell-depleted T cells, or PBMCs came the material, which was cDNA or gDNA.

As handled by the study authors: Reference gene primer amplification gave estimated nucleated cell counts. The assay was immunoSEQ multiplex PCR, and TCRdb's table has in-frame clones only and misses some. V, J and clone size are taken as reported in that table, and D and trimming were inferred from the DNA itself. The table lists roughly 260,000 clones, about 87% of them singletons. The V segment lost 3 bases and the J segment 1 base; nucleotides outside the gene matches: 3. Looked up from germline, CDR1 is MDHEN and CDR2 is SYDVKM. The CDR3 has 15 amino acids. Sequencing input: peripheral blood. The TCR sequence derives from a woman between 45 and 65 years old with acute or convalescent COVID-19. The chain is built from TRBV28 and TRBJ1-2, with 9 bases that match TRBD1. CDR3 nucleotides: TGTGCCAGCAGTTTGGGGGGACAGGGTAACTATGGCTACACCTTC. It is translated as CASSLGGQGNYGYTF.